This T cell receptor beta chain was recovered during a study of PD-1 blockade in mismatch repair-deficient tumors. Study-wide context: Enrolled about 2013-2016, patients had progressing, pretreated mismatch repair-deficient cancers of 12 to 13 types. Broader study findings: Tumor-resident clones, often absent from pretreatment blood, expanded after pembrolizumab and then contracted.

The count of this clone is one. What it binds is unknown. The data were produced by immunoSEQ multiplex PCR, yet TCRdb's version contains in-frame clones alone and is incomplete. The sample records around 30,000 clones, approximately 80% being singletons. All patients were mismatch repair deficient, assessed by either PCR or immunohistochemistry. V was shortened by 1 base and J by 0 bases, with 8 bases between the two germline ends. CDR1 and CDR2 from the germline V gene are LNHNV and YYDKDF (reference sequence). The CDR3 extends over 15 amino acids. This chain joins TRBV15 and TRBJ2-3; tentative D call: TRBD2 (6 bases). This receptor was identified in an adult with mismatch repair-deficient cancer. Sequencing used PBMCs, obtained roughly 6 weeks after starting pembrolizumab. The CDR3 protein is CATSRGSGSTDTQYF. The CDR3 DNA is TGTGCCACCAGCAGAGGAAGCGGGAGCACAGATACGCAGTATTTT.